Only one count was recorded for the clone carrying this TCR beta chain. This sample is drawn from a study of blood T cell repertoires in COVID-19. Looking at the study overall: Acute and convalescent COVID-19 specimens originated in the United States, Italy and Spain. PBMCs, B-cell-depleted T cells, or T cells were the source of the cDNA or gDNA that made up the material.

In the original workflow: Estimation of nucleated cell counts relied on the amplification of reference gene primers. The table came from immunoSEQ multiplex PCR; TCRdb's copy has only in-frame clones and leaves some out. V, J and clone size are those of that table, while D and trimming were read from the DNA. The profile shows approximately 290,000 clones, approximately 86% of them singletons. Trimming removed 4 bases from V and 4 bases from J; junction bases left unmatched: 4. CDR1 KGHDR and CDR2 SFDVKD come from the germline V gene. This CDR3 has 15 residues. Sample: peripheral blood. The receptor comes from a young man with active or convalescent COVID-19. The V call is TRBV24-1, the J call TRBJ1-1; 11 bases match TRBD1. The CDR3 here is CATSESGTGGTEAFF. As DNA, the CDR3 is TGTGCCACCAGTGAATCCGGGACAGGGGGCACTGAAGCTTTCTTT.